The T cell receptor beta chain under discussion was sequenced for a study of cytomegalovirus exposure and HLA in healthy donors. Looking at the study overall: Later, an analysis reported that the 95 to 150 validation repertoires had used the same platform as the 500 to 750 first-cohort repertoires. The study's findings and limits: One later analysis, an examination of the 100 to 150 validation repertoires, found that first-cohort TCR clusters tended to co-occur in them. The investigators catalogued 150 or so TCR beta chains as cytomegalovirus-associated.

A word on this clone: Its antigen remains unknown.

Germline V gives CDR1 LNHNV, CDR2 YYDKDF (reference sequence). The CDR3 extends over 15 amino acids. V lost 0 bases, J lost 5 bases, and 3 bases stayed unmatched. Only in-frame clones appear in the TCRdb table, and some are missing; sequencing was by immunoSEQ multiplex PCR. The repertoire has tens of thousands of clones, about 94% of them found once; the top ten carry around 1.5%. The V call is TRBV15, the J call TRBJ2-2, with TRBD1 matching over 7 bases. This clonotype was obtained from a young man in good health and CMV-seropositive. Material: PBMCs. Here the CDR3 DNA reads TGTGCCACCAGCAGAGACAGGGGGACGACCGGGGAGCTGTTTTTT. Its protein is CATSRDRGTTGELFF.